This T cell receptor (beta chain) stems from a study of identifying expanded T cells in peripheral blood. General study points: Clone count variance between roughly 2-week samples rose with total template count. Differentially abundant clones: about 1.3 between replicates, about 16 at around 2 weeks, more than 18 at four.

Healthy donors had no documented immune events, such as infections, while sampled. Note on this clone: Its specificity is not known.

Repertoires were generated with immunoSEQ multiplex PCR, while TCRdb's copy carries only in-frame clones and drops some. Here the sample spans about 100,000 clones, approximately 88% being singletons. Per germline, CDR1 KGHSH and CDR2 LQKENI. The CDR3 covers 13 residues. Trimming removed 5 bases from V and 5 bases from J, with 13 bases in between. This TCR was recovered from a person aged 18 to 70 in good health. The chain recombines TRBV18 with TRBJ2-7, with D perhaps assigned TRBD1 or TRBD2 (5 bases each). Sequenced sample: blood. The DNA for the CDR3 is TGTGCCAGCTCAGCCGGGGCTGGGGACGAGCAGTACTTC. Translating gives CASSAGAGDEQYF.